This T cell receptor (beta chain) was captured in a study of vaccination and CD4 T cells after COVID-19. An Oncomine TCR Beta short-read assay was used to sequence the DNA from cultured CD4+ T cells. TCRdb ran MiXCR on the PCR reads and lists one entry per CDR3 protein. This sample has several thousand distinct CDR3 sequences, with more than 35% found just once. Concerning this clonotype: The antigen is undetermined.

The CDR3 length is 11 residues. CDR1 and CDR2 (germline): SNHLY, FYNNEI. V was shortened by 7 bases and J by 8 bases, with 12 bases between the two germline ends. As to treatment: roughly 10-day PBMC culture with coronavirus spike peptide pools or control peptides (ViraFEST assay). Peptide-pool expansion of antigen-specific T cells preceded TCR sequencing in ViraFEST. The rearrangement links TRBV2 to TRBJ2-7; the D is unclear. The sequence was obtained from a human donor who had recovered from COVID-19. Source: CD4+ T cells from blood, cultured in vitro, taken after SARS-CoV-2 vaccination. DNA for the CDR3: TGTGCCAGCATCGCGGTGGCCCAGCAGTACTTC. Protein sequence: CASIAVAQQYF.